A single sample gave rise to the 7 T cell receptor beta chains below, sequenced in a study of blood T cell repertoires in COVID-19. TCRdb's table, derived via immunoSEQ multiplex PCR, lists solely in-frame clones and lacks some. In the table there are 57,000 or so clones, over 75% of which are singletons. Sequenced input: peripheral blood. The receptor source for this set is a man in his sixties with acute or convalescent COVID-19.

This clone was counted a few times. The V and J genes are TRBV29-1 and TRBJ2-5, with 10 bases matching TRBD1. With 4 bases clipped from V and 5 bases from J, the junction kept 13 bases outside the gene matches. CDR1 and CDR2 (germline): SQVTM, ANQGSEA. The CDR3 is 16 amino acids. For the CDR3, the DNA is TGCAGCGTTGGGGGGCCACCGGGACAGGGGAGGGAGACCCAGTACTTC. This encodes CSVGGPPGQGRETQYF.

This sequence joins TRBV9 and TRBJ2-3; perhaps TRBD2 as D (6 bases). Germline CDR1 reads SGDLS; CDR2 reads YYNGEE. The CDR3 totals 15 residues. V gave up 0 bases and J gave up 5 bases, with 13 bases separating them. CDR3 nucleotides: TGTGCCAGCAGCGTAGGGGACTGGGCTAAAGATACGCAGTATTTT. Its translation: CASSVGDWAKDTQYF.

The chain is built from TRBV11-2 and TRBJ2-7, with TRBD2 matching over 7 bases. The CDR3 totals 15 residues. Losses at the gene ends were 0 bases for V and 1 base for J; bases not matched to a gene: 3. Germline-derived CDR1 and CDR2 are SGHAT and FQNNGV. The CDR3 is CASSLDGGSSYEQYF. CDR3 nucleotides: TGTGCCAGCAGCTTAGATGGCGGGAGTTCCTACGAGCAGTACTTC.

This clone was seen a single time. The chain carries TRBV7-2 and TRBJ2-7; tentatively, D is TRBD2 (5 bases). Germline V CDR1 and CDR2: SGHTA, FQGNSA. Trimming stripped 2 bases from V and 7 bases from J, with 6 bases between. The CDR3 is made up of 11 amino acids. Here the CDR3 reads CASSLRGEQYF. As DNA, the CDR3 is TGTGCCAGCAGCTTACGAGGGGAGCAGTACTTC.

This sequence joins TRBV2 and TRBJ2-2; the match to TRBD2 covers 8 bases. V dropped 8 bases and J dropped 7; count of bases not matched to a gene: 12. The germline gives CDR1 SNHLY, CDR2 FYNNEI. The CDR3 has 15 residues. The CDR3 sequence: CASARGLGGGGELFF. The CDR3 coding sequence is TGTGCCAGCGCCCGGGGACTAGGCGGGGGCGGGGAGCTGTTTTTT.

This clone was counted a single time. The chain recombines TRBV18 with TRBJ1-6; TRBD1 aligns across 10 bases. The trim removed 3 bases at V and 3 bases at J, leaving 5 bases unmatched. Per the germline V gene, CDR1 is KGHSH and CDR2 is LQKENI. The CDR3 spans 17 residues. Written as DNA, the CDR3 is TGTGCCAGCTCACCTTTCGGACAGGGGGACTATAATTCACCCCTCCACTTT. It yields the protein CASSPFGQGDYNSPLHF.

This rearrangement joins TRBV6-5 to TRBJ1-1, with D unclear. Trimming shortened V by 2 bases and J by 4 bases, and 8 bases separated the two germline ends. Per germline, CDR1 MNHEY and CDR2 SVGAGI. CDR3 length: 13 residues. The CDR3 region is CASSYGGFTEAFF. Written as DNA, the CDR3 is TGTGCCAGCAGTTACGGTGGCTTCACTGAAGCTTTCTTT.